Each of the 18 T cell receptor beta chains below was sequenced from the same sample in a study of cytomegalovirus exposure and HLA in healthy donors. This PCR relied on a set of 60 Vbeta primers and 13 Jbeta primers. Sequenced by immunoSEQ multiplex PCR; TCRdb stores in-frame clones only, minus some. The table includes 130,000 or so clones, 65% to 80% detected once. The sequenced material came from PBMCs. Receptor source: a woman in her thirties or forties in good health and CMV-seropositive.

This CDR3 is CASSYGRGPYGYTF. CDR3 DNA: TGTGCCAGCAGTTACGGGAGGGGTCCCTATGGCTACACCTTC. This chain connects TRBV6-5 to TRBJ1-2; D perhaps matches TRBD1 (5 bases). Trimming removed 2 bases from V and 4 bases from J, with 11 bases in between. The CDR3 runs 14 residues. The V gene's germline CDR1 is MNHEY and CDR2 SVGAGI.

This chain joins TRBV21-1 and TRBJ2-3; the tabulated D call, TRBD2, remains unverified against the DNA. TRBV21-1 constitutes a pseudogene. The CDR3 length is 16 residues. The CDR3 DNA reads TGTGCCAGAACTGCGAGCGCGGAACGGTGCACAGATACGCAGTATTTT. It is translated as CARTASAERCTDTQYF.

The chain joins TRBV30 to TRBJ2-7, with D unresolved. CDR1 and CDR2 from the germline V gene are GTSNPN and SVGIG (reference sequence). The CDR3 runs 13 residues. Trimming pared 0 bases from V and 3 bases from J, leaving 9 bases between. CDR3 region: CAWSVLVDYEQYF. The CDR3 coding sequence is TGTGCCTGGAGTGTTCTCGTAGACTACGAGCAGTACTTC.

This clone was seen a single time. This chain joins TRBV19 and TRBJ2-7; no firm D call. Trimming shortened V by 3 bases and J by 3 bases, and 9 bases separated the two germline ends. The germline V gene encodes CDR1 LNHDA and CDR2 SQIVND (reference sequence). The length of the CDR3 is 13 residues. The CDR3 region has the DNA TGTGCCAGTAGTATCGGCAGGAACTACGAGCAGTACTTC. Encoded protein: CASSIGRNYEQYF.

The chain uses TRBV30 and TRBJ1-5, with TRBD1 matching 9 bases. V trimming: 3 bases; J trimming: 9 bases; junction bases outside the gene matches: 6. From germline, CDR1 is GTSNPN and CDR2 SVGIG (reference sequence). This CDR3 has 13 residues. CDR3 coding DNA: TGTGCCTGGAGAGGACAGGGGAGGGGGCCCCAGCATTTT. Translated, it gives CAWRGQGRGPQHF.

The J gene is TRBJ2-1, the V gene TRBV4-3; 8 bases line up with TRBD2. Germline V lookup: CDR1 LGHNA, CDR2 YSLEER. V lost 0 bases and J lost 7; bases outside the gene matches: 11. The CDR3 is 17 amino acids. The CDR3 DNA reads as TGCGCCAGCAGCCAAGATAGAAGCGGGAGTTTAGTAAATGAGCAGTTCTTC. Translation gives CASSQDRSGSLVNEQFF.

The genes are TRBV29-1 and TRBJ1-2, with no clear D. Germline V gene sequence: CDR1 SQVTM, CDR2 ANQGSEA. This CDR3 region has 12 residues. V lost 3 bases to trimming and J lost 8 bases, with 13 bases between them. For the CDR3, the DNA is TGCAGCGTTGACGACTTTCTGGAAGGCTACACCTTC. This sequence encodes CSVDDFLEGYTF.

The CDR3 region is CSVASGRAGRYEQYF. The CDR3 nucleotides are TGCAGCGTCGCCAGCGGGAGGGCCGGTCGGTACGAGCAGTACTTC. The V call is TRBV29-1, the J call TRBJ2-7; TRBD2 matches 10 bases. V trimming: 6 bases; J trimming: 4 bases; junction bases outside the gene matches: 12. The CDR3 sequence is 15 residues long. Germline assignment: CDR1 SQVTM and CDR2 ANQGSEA.

The chain combines TRBV7-2 with TRBJ1-1; D is perhaps TRBD1 (5 bases). Germline loops: CDR1 SGHTA, CDR2 FQGNSA. The length of the CDR3 is 13 residues. Between the trimmed V and J ends, which lost 5 bases and 1 base, there was a span of 8 bases. The CDR3 DNA is TGTGCCAGCAGCCGACAGAGGAACACTGAAGCTTTCTTT. This translates into CASSRQRNTEAFF.

V gene TRBV4-3 combines with J gene TRBJ1-1; TRBD1 agrees at 8 bases. Germline V gene sequence: CDR1 LGHNA, CDR2 YSLEER. The ends lost 0 bases at V and 0 bases at J; junction bases unmatched: 0. This CDR3 has 15 amino acids. The CDR3 sequence is CASSQDRGLNTEAFF. CDR3 bases: TGCGCCAGCAGCCAAGACAGGGGGCTGAACACTGAAGCTTTCTTT.

This clone occurred a few times. The chain recombines TRBV19 with TRBJ2-3, with D possibly being TRBD1 (7 bases). In germline, CDR1 is LNHDA, CDR2 SQIVND (reference sequence). The CDR3 spans 15 residues. The V end lost 4 bases, the J end lost 3 bases, and 14 bases lay between the germline ends. The CDR3 loop reads CASSSRGVETDTQYF. The CDR3 bases are TGTGCCAGTAGTAGCAGGGGGGTGGAAACAGATACGCAGTATTTT. The whole variable domain, filled in from reference TRBV19 and TRBJ2-3, reads DGGITQSPKYLFRKEGQNVTLSCEQNLNHDAMYWYRQDPGQGLRLIYYSQIVNDFQKGDIAEGYSVSREKKESFPLTVTSAQKNPTAFYLCASSSRGVETDTQYFGPGTRLTVL.

The chain is built from TRBV5-1 and TRBJ2-7, with 14 nucleotides matching TRBD2. V shed 8 bases and J 3 bases; nucleotides not matched to a gene: 10. The CDR3 is 16 residues long. Per germline, CDR1 SGHRS and CDR2 YFSETQ. The CDR3 nucleotides read TGCGCCAGTTCCCGAACCGGGACTAGCGGGAGCTACGAGCAGTACTTC. Translation gives CASSRTGTSGSYEQYF.

The chain uses TRBV7-2 and TRBJ1-3; TRBD1 matches 9 bases. Germline V gene data show CDR1 as SGHTA and CDR2 as FQGNSA. The CDR3 runs 14 residues. J gave up 8 bases and V 7 bases, and 9 bases lay outside the gene matches. The CDR3 coding sequence is TGTGCCAGCAAAACCGGGACAGGGTCGGACACCATATATTTT. This encodes CASKTGTGSDTIYF. Drawing the rest from reference TRBV7-2 and TRBJ1-3, the complete variable domain is GAGVSQSPSNKVTEKGKDVELRCDPISGHTALYWYRQSLGQGLEFLIYFQGNSAPDKSGLPSDRFSAERTGGSVSTLTIQRTQQEDSAVYLCASKTGTGSDTIYFGEGSWLTVV.

This sequence joins TRBV6-6 and TRBJ2-1; 10 positions match TRBD2. Per germline, CDR1 MNHNY and CDR2 SVGAGI (reference sequence). The CDR3 length is 16 residues. The J segment lost 4 bases and the V segment lost 3 bases, leaving 6 bases of the junction unmatched. The CDR3 region is CASSYGLAGVYNEQFF. The CDR3 DNA reads as TGTGCCAGCAGTTATGGGCTAGCGGGGGTATACAATGAGCAGTTCTTC.

In DNA, the CDR3 is TGCGCCAGCAGCCCTGGGACAGCAACCTATGGCTACACCTTC. It is translated as CASSPGTATYGYTF. V gene TRBV4-3 combines with J gene TRBJ1-2; 7 nucleotides align to TRBD1. Germline lookup yields CDR1 LGHNA and CDR2 YSLEER. Germline trimming cut 4 bases from V and 4 bases from J; bases unmatched to any gene: 6. The CDR3 sequence is 14 residues long.

This rearrangement joins TRBV7-3 to TRBJ2-5; possible D gene TRBD2, 7 bases. The CDR3 is 15 amino acids. Trimming stripped 1 base from V and 5 bases from J, with 14 bases between. Per germline, CDR1 SGHTA and CDR2 FQGTGA. As DNA, the CDR3 is TGTGCCAGCAGCTTAAACGGAGGGGGGGGCGAGACCCAGTACTTC. Protein sequence: CASSLNGGGGETQYF.

The chain links TRBV5-6 to TRBJ2-5, with 7 positions matching TRBD1. Germline V gene data show CDR1 as SGHDT and CDR2 as YYEEEE. The CDR3 length is 14 residues. V lost 5 bases and J lost 4; bases outside the gene matches: 8. The CDR3 here is CASRVNRGGETQYF. DNA for the CDR3: TGTGCCAGCAGGGTCAACAGGGGTGGAGAGACCCAGTACTTC.

The V and J genes are TRBV27 and TRBJ2-1, with D perhaps matching TRBD1 (6 bases). Germline CDR1 MNHEY, CDR2 SMNVEV (reference sequence). This CDR3 spans 16 amino acids. V lost 5 bases and J 4 bases, leaving 18 bases between the germline ends. The CDR3 DNA reads TGTGCCAGCAGTCCGGAGTCGAAAGGGGGATACAATGAGCAGTTCTTC. It is translated as CASSPESKGGYNEQFF.